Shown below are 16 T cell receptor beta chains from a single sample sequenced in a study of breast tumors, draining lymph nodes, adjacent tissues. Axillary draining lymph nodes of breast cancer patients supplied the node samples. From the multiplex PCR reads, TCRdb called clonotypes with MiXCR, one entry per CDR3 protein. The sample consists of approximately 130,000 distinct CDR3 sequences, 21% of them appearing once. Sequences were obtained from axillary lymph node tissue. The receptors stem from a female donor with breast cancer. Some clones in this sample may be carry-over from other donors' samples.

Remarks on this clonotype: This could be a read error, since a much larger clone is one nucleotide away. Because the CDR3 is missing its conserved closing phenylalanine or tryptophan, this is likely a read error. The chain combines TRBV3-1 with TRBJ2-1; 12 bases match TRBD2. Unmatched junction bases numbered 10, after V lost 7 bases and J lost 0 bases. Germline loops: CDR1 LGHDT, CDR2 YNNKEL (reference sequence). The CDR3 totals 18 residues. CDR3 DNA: TGTGCCAGCACCTTAAGGGCTAGCGGGAGGGGCTCCTACAATGAGCAGTTCTCC. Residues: CASTLRASGRGSYNEQFS.

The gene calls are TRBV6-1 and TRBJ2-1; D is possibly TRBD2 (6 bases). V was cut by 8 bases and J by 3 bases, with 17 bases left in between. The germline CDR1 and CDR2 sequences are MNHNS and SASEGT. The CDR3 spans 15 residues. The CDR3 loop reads CASDMAAGGYNEQFF. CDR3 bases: TGTGCCAGCGATATGGCCGCCGGGGGCTACAATGAGCAGTTCTTC.

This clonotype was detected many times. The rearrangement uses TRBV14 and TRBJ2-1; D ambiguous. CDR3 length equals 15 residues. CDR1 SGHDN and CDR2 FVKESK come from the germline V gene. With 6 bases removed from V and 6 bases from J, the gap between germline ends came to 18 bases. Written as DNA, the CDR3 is TGTGCCAGCAGTCTAAGACGAATTACACTCAATGAGCAGTTCTTC. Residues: CASSLRRITLNEQFF.

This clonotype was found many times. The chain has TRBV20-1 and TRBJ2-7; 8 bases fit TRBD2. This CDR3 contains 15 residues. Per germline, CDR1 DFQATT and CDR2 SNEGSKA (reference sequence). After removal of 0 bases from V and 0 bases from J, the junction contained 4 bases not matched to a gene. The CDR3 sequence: CSARDPGGGSYEQYF. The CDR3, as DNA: TGCAGTGCTAGAGATCCCGGGGGGGGCTCCTACGAGCAGTACTTC.

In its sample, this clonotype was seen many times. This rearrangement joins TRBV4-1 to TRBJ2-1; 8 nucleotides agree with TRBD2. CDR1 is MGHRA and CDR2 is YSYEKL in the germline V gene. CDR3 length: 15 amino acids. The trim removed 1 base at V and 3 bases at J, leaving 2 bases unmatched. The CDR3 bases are TGCGCCAGCAGCCAAGCACTAGCGGACTACAATGAGCAGTTCTTC. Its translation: CASSQALADYNEQFF.

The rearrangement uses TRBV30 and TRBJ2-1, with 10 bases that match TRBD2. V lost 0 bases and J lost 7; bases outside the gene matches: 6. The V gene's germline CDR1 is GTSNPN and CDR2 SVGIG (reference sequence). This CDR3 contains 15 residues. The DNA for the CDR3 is TGTGCCTGGAGTGTACAAAGCGGGAGGGGTAATGAGCAGTTCTTC. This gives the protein CAWSVQSGRGNEQFF.

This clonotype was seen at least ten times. The chain's CDR3 is CASSPRGGSYNSPLHF. As DNA, the CDR3 is TGTGCCAGCAGCCCCAGGGGCGGCTCCTATAATTCACCCCTCCACTTT. This rearrangement joins TRBV11-1 to TRBJ1-6; TRBD1 is a possible D gene (6 bases). Germline CDR1 reads SGHAT; CDR2 reads FQDESV (reference sequence). This CDR3 has 16 residues. V gave up 5 bases and J gave up 0 bases, with 11 bases separating them.

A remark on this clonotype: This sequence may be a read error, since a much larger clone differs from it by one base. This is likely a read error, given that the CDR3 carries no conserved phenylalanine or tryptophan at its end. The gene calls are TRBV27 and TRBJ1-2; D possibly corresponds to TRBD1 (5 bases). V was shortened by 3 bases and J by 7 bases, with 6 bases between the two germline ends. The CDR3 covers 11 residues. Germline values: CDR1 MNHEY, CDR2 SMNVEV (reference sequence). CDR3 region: CASSLGVGYTL. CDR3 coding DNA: TGTGCCAGCAGTTTGGGGGTTGGCTACACCCTC.

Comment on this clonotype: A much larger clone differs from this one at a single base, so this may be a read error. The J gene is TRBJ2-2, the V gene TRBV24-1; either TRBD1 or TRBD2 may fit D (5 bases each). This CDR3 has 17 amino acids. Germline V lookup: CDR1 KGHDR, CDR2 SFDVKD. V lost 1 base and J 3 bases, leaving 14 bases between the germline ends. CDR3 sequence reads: CATSDFISRGDTGELFF. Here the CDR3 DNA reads TGTGCCACCAGTGATTTTATATCGAGGGGCGACACCGGGGAGCTGTTTTTT.

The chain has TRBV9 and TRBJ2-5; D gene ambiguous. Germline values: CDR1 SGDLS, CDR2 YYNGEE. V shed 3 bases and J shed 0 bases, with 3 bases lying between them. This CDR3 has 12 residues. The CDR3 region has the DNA TGTGCCAGCAGCGGAAACCAAGAGACCCAGTACTTC. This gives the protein CASSGNQETQYF.

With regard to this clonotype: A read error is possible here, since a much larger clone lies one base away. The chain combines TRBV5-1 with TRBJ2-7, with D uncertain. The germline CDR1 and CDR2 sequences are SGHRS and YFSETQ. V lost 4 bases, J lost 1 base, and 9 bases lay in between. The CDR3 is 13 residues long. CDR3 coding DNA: TGCGCCAGCAGCGATGACCAGTCCTACGAGCAGTACTTC. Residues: CASSDDQSYEQYF.

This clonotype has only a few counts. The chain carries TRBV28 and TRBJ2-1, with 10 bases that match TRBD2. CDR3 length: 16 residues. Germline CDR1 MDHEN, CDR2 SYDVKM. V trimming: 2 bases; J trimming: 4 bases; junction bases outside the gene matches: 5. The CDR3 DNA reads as TGTGCCAGCAGTTTAATAGCTAGCGGGGGTTACAATGAGCAGTTCTTC. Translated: CASSLIASGGYNEQFF.

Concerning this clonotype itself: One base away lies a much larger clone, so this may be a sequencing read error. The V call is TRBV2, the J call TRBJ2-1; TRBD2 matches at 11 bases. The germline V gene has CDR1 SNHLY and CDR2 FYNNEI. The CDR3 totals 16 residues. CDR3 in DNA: TGTGCCAGCAGCCTAAGGCAACTAGCGGGAGACAATGAGCAGCTCTTC. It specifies CASSLRQLAGDNEQLF.

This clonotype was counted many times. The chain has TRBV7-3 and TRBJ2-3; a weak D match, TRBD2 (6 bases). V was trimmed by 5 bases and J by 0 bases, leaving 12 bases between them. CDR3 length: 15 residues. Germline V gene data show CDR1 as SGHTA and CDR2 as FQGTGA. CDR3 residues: CASSLTGTSTDTQYF. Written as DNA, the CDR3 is TGTGCCAGCAGCCTGACCGGGACTAGCACAGATACGCAGTATTTT.

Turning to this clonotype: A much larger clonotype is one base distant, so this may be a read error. CDR3 bases: TGTGCCAGCAGTTACTCGGGGGCGGGGTCCTACAATGAGCAGTACTTC. Amino acids: CASSYSGAGSYNEQYF. V usage is TRBV6-1 and J usage is TRBJ2-7, with D perhaps assigned TRBD1 or TRBD2 (6 bases each). CDR1 is MNHNS, CDR2 SASEGT, per germline. V was pared by 5 bases and J by 7 bases, with 24 bases between. CDR3 size: 16 residues.

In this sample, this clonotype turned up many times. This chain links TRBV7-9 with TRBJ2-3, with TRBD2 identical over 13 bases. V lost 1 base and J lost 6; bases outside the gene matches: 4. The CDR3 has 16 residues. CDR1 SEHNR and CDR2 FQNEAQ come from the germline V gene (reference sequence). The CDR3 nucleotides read TGTGCCAGCAGCTTAGGACTAGCGGGAGGAATGGATACGCAGTATTTT. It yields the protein CASSLGLAGGMDTQYF.